What follows is one T cell receptor beta chain and its context. Its antigen is unknown. These data are taken from a study of T cells expressing NK-cell markers (dated by TCRdb to between 2020 and 2021). In the study overall: Eight or nine donors provided sorted CD3+CD56+NKG2C+, CD3+CD56+NKG2C- and CD3+CD56-NKG2C+ T-cell subsets, whose TCR beta-chain repertoires were profiled. The study sequenced eight donors, all healthy volunteers chosen at random: three men and five women. The libraries were sequenced on Illumina HiSeq 2000/2500, MiSeq or NextSeq, producing 2 x 150 bp reads. Among the eight sequenced donors, seven were HCMV-seropositive and one was HCMV-seronegative.

Sequencing relied on an Illumina HiSeq 2000. TCR beta cDNA libraries were prepared using 5'RACE template switching, which introduced a universal primer site and unique molecular identifiers. cDNA synthesis was primed from the TCR beta constant segment and was followed by two successive PCR amplification steps. On the study's bioinformatics: MIGEC handled demultiplexing of the reads and grouping by UMI, while MiTCR was used to assemble and quantify clonotypes. To remove erroneous sequences, TCR cDNA sequences were retained only when supported by two or more reads. The tcR package was used for downstream repertoire analysis, and clonotypes were matched across fractions by CDR3 nucleotide sequence plus V segment. Antigen specificity was annotated against VDJdb with VDJmatch, allowing one amino acid substitution in CDR3. TCRdb reprocessed the raw reads; every CDR3 protein sequence is a single record, and DNA is not supplied. The V and J calls follow TCRdb's processing rather than the paper's. The sample's clone listing holds roughly 390,000 distinct CDR3 sequences. Jointly, the top ten make up around 5.2% of the sample.

Here is what the overall study found, with its caveats: For 5 or 6 donors, the dominant CD3+CD56+NKG2C+ clonotypes were among the top 10 CD8+ clonotypes and accounted for about 1.0-7.0% of CD8+ T cells. Those dominant clonotypes were again the most abundant among CD3+CD56-NKG2C+ cells in a handful of donors, at about 25-60.1%. Whether the expanded NKG2C-expressing T cell clones were specific for HCMV antigens remained unclear.

HCMV-specific IgG was detected in serum with a commercial ELISA kit to determine HCMV serostatus. Peripheral blood mononuclear cells were isolated from blood by Ficoll density gradient centrifugation. This receptor was taken from a man aged 18-75 years in good health. Material for sequencing was blood T cells: a sorted CD56 or NKG2C T cell subset, CD4+ or CD8+ T cells, or bulk PBMC T cells (not recorded which).

The CDR3 sequence is CASSSSGTGIFGRYEQYF. This sequence uses TRBV7-8 and TRBJ2-7; TCRdb designates TRBD1, a call that cannot be tested without DNA. The CDR3 goes from the cysteine to the phenylalanine over 18 residues. There is no recorded DNA. The germline V gene yields SGHVS for CDR1 and FQNEAQ for CDR2.